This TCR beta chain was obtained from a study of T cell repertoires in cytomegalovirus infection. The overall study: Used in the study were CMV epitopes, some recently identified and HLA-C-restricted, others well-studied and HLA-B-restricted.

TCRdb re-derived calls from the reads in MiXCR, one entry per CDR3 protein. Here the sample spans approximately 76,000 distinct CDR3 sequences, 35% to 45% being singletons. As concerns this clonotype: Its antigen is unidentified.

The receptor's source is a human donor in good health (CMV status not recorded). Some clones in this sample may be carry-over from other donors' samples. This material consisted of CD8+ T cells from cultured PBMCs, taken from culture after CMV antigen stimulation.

CDR3 in DNA: TGCAGTGCTAGTCTCCCTCAGCCCCAGCATTTT. Encoded protein: CSASLPQPQHF. The rearrangement joins TRBV20-1 to TRBJ1-5; D not certain. The germline V gene has CDR1 DFQATT and CDR2 SNEGSKA (reference sequence). CDR3 size: 11 residues. Trimming left V 3 bases short and J 6 bases short, with 6 bases between.